This entry features one T cell receptor beta chain sequence. The antigen is not known. One end of the junction does not line up with germline, which may come from a read error. The CDR3 is 18 residues long. From germline, CDR1 is SSHAT and CDR2 FNYEAQ (reference sequence). The data stem from a study of T cell repertoires in cytomegalovirus infection. Study at large: It was the public TCR beta signatures that indicated both CMV infection and matching HLA type.

The study's findings and limits: The ex vivo response was dominated by HLA-C-restricted CMV-specific TCR beta clonotypes.

TCRdb re-called the reads with MiXCR, one entry per CDR3 protein. Counted here are some 680,000 distinct CDR3 sequences, 35% occurring once; the ten biggest clones make up about 2.8%. This chain joins TRBV7-7 and TRBJ2-3, with TRBD2 matching over 9 bases. Material for sequencing was PBMCs. This receptor was identified in a human donor in good health (CMV status not recorded). Some clones in this sample may be carry-over from other donors' samples. In nucleotides, the CDR3 is TGTGCTAGCAGCTCACTCCCGAGTGCGGGAGGGAGCACAGATACGCAGTATTTT. This encodes CASSSLPSAGGSTDTQYF.